These T cell receptor beta chains were read from a single sample in a study of cytomegalovirus exposure and HLA in healthy donors. Method: immunoSEQ multiplex PCR; TCRdb's copy keeps in-frame clones and lacks some. Here the sample spans 90,000 to 95,000 clones, around 82% being singletons. Source material: PBMCs. The receptors stem from a man aged 18 to 29 in good health and CMV-seronegative. Both conserved end residues are part of each CDR3. The D gene is left open where the match is weak. Not every row has a clone size; where given, it reads once, few, many or a size class.

j_call | clone_size | v_call | d_call | cdr3_nt | cdr3_aa
TRBJ1-1 | - | TRBV7-6 | TRBD1 | TGTGCCAGCAGCCAAAGGACAGGGCGCCCTGAAGCTTTCTTT | CASSQRTGRPEAFF
TRBJ2-3 | few | TRBV6-1 | TRBD2 | TGTGCCAGCAGTAAACTAGCGGGGGAGACAGATACGCAGTATTTT | CASSKLAGETDTQYF
TRBJ2-1 | - | TRBV12-5 | - | TGTGCTAGTGGTCTCTTGGGGAGTGAGCAGTTCTTC | CASGLLGSEQFF
TRBJ2-7 | - | TRBV4-1 | TRBD1 | TGCGCCAGCAGCCAAGCTGGGACAGGGATTTCCTACGAGCAGTACTTC | CASSQAGTGISYEQYF
TRBJ2-5 | - | TRBV9 | TRBD2 | TGTGCCAGCAGCACCATTCTAGCGGGGTTGGGGAAAGAGACCCAGTACTTC | CASSTILAGLGKETQYF
TRBJ2-1 | - | TRBV5-1 | - | TGCGCCAGCAGTTCCGGGCGCCGGGGCAATGAGCAGTTCTTC | CASSSGRRGNEQFF
TRBJ1-3 | - | TRBV4-2 | - | TGTGCCAGCAGCCAAGGAGCACATGGACAGGGAAACACCATATATTTT | CASSQGAHGQGNTIYF
TRBJ1-4 | once | TRBV25-1 | - | TGTGCCAGCAGTGAACACAGGGTAGATGAAAAACTGTTTTTT | CASSEHRVDEKLFF
TRBJ2-5 | few | TRBV9 | TRBD2 | TGTGCCAGCAGCGCCGGGACTAGGGGAGAAGAGACCCAGTACTTC | CASSAGTRGEETQYF
TRBJ1-1 | once | TRBV18 | - | TGTGCCAGCACCCCAGATTGGAACACTGAAGCTTTCTTT | CASTPDWNTEAFF
TRBJ1-2 | - | TRBV6-5 | - | TGTGCCAGCAGTATCTTACAGGGTGCCGGTGGCTACACCTTC | CASSILQGAGGYTF
TRBJ1-5 | - | TRBV4-1 | TRBD1 | TGCGCCAGCAGCCAAGAGAGCTCGGGACAGCCTGTTCAGCCCCAGCATTTT | CASSQESSGQPVQPQHF
TRBJ2-7 | - | TRBV18 | TRBD2 | TGTGCCAGCTCACGCGGGGGAAACGAGCAGTACTTC | CASSRGGNEQYF
TRBJ1-3 | once | TRBV7-8 | TRBD1 | TGTGCCAGCAGCCAGGGGGCTTTCTCTGGAAACACCATATATTTT | CASSQGAFSGNTIYF
TRBJ2-3 | - | TRBV7-3 | TRBD2 | TGTGCCAGCAGCCCCGCGGGACTAGCGGGAGATACGCAGTATTTT | CASSPAGLAGDTQYF
TRBJ2-3 | - | TRBV5-1 | - | TGCGCCAGCAGTCCAGGGAGCACAGATACGCAGTATTTT | CASSPGSTDTQYF
TRBJ1-2 | - | TRBV6-1 | - | TGTGCCGGTTTCAAGGGGGATAACTATGGCTACACCTTC | CAGFKGDNYGYTF
TRBJ1-2 | - | TRBV28 | - | TGTGCCAGCAGTGGCGGCGGGGGGCAGCTCTATGGCTACACCTTC | CASSGGGGQLYGYTF
TRBJ1-1 | - | TRBV4-1 | TRBD1 | TGCGCCAGCAGCCAAGGACAGGGGAAGGGAACTGAAGCTTTCTTT | CASSQGQGKGTEAFF
TRBJ1-3 | - | TRBV18 | - | TGTGCCAGCTCCGCTAGTGGGACACGTTATGGAAACACCATATATTTT | CASSASGTRYGNTIYF
TRBJ2-3 | - | TRBV19 | - | TGTGCCCGTGTTAGCACAGATACGCAGTATTTT | CARVSTDTQYF
TRBJ2-7 | - | TRBV10-3 | - | TGTGCCATCCGGACAAGCTCCTACGAGCAGTACTTC | CAIRTSSYEQYF
TRBJ1-2 | - | TRBV7-2 | - | TGTGCCAGCTCCAACTCTCTGATCGAAGGGGGGGCCTATGGCTACACCTTC | CASSNSLIEGGAYGYTF
TRBJ2-7 | few | TRBV4-2 | - | TGTGCCAGCAGCCAAGAACCTGCCGGGGGCTACGAGCAGTACTTC | CASSQEPAGGYEQYF
TRBJ1-6 | - | TRBV14 | - | TGTGCCAGCAGCCGGACTCGGACACCCCTCCACTTT | CASSRTRTPLHF
TRBJ2-7 | - | TRBV7-9 | - | TGTTCCAGCAGCGGGACATCGTACGAGCAGTACTTC | CSSSGTSYEQYF